Below, 22 T cell receptor beta chains from the same sample are listed, as sequenced in a study of blood T cell repertoires in COVID-19. Assay used: immunoSEQ multiplex PCR; TCRdb lists only in-frame clones, some missing. Here the sample spans 100,000 or so clones, 85% being singletons. What was sequenced was peripheral blood. These receptors all come from a human donor in a cohort sampled during active COVID-19.

Notes on this clone: The sample contains more than one DNA sequence encoding this CDR3. The chain recombines TRBV2 with TRBJ2-2; 8 nucleotides align to TRBD1. Germline assignment: CDR1 SNHLY and CDR2 FYNNEI. CDR3 length equals 13 residues. Germline trimming cut 11 bases from V and 5 bases from J; bases unmatched to any gene: 7. The CDR3, as DNA: TGTGCCTCCTCAGACAGGGGAACCGGGGAGCTGTTTTTT. The encoded protein is CASSDRGTGELFF.

The V gene is TRBV5-1, the J gene TRBJ2-7; possibly TRBD2 for D (5 bases). V was shortened by 5 bases and J by 5 bases, with 17 bases between the two germline ends. CDR3 length: 14 amino acids. The germline CDR1 and CDR2 sequences are SGHRS and YFSETQ. The chain's CDR3 is CASSVVGSGNEQYF. CDR3 sequence (DNA): TGCGCCAGCAGTGTGGTTGGGTCGGGAAACGAGCAGTACTTC. The complete variable domain, with remaining parts taken from reference TRBV5-1 and TRBJ2-7, reads KAGVTQTPRYLIKTRGQQVTLSCSPISGHRSVSWYQQTPGQGLQFLFEYFSETQRNKGNFPGRFSGRQFSNSRSEMNVSTLELGDSALYLCASSVVGSGNEQYFGPGTRLTVT.

V and J are TRBV19 and TRBJ1-5; D is perhaps TRBD1 (6 bases). V was pared by 2 bases and J by 6 bases, with 17 bases between. The V gene's germline CDR1 is LNHDA and CDR2 SQIVND (reference sequence). The CDR3 is 16 residues long. The CDR3 region has the DNA TGTGCCAGTAGTATACTACAGGGTGCCGGGGTTCAGCCCCAGCATTTT. Its protein product is CASSILQGAGVQPQHF.

The chain employs TRBV5-1 and TRBJ2-1, with 7 positions matching TRBD1. The CDR3 runs to 16 residues. With 0 bases clipped from V and 9 bases from J, the junction kept 12 bases outside the gene matches. Germline V lookup: CDR1 SGHRS, CDR2 YFSETQ. CDR3 nucleotides: TGCGCCAGCAGCTTGGCCCCCGGACAGGCGAATAGTGAGCAGTTCTTC. It encodes CASSLAPGQANSEQFF.

The rearrangement uses TRBV3-1 (or the pseudogene TRBV3-2) and TRBJ1-2; tentative D call: TRBD1 (6 bases). Germline V gene lookup returns CDR1 LGHDT and CDR2 YNNKEL (reference sequence). The V end was cut by 1 base, the J end by 7 bases, with 7 bases between. The CDR3 loop spans 12 amino acids. Here the CDR3 reads CASSQAGAGYTF. The CDR3, as DNA: TGTGCCAGCAGCCAAGCAGGGGCTGGCTACACCTTC.

This clone was observed a single time. CDR3 in DNA: TGTGCCAGCAGCCTTCGGGACAGGGCTGCTCGCTACACCTTC. It specifies CASSLRDRAARYTF. This chain joins TRBV7-9 and TRBJ1-2; 9 bases are a match to TRBD1. Trimming removed 5 bases from V and 9 bases from J; junction bases left unmatched: 10. Germline V lookup: CDR1 SEHNR, CDR2 FQNEAQ (reference sequence). This CDR3 comprises 14 residues.

This chain uses TRBV7-2 with TRBJ2-1; TRBD2 agrees at 9 bases. V lost 1 base, J lost 7 bases, and 2 bases stayed unmatched. The CDR3 contains 14 residues. Per the germline V gene, CDR1 is SGHTA and CDR2 is FQGNSA. CDR3 residues: CASSLGLAGNEQFF. CDR3 bases: TGTGCCAGCAGCTTAGGCCTAGCGGGAAATGAGCAGTTCTTC. The whole variable domain, filled in from reference TRBV7-2 and TRBJ2-1, reads GAGVSQSPSNKVTEKGKDVELRCDPISGHTALYWYRQSLGQGLEFLIYFQGNSAPDKSGLPSDRFSAERTGGSVSTLTIQRTQQEDSAVYLCASSLGLAGNEQFFGPGTRLTVL.

The gene calls are TRBV5-6 and TRBJ1-6; TRBD1 aligns across 8 bases. Germline V gives CDR1 SGHDT, CDR2 YYEEEE. This CDR3 contains 15 residues. V lost 4 bases to trimming and J lost 9 bases; unmatched junction nucleotides: 9. The CDR3 bases are TGTGCCAGCAGCAGATCAATACAGGGGGTTTCACCCCTCCACTTT. Translation: CASSRSIQGVSPLHF. The full variable domain, with the rest looked up from reference TRBV5-6 and TRBJ1-6, is DAGVTQSPTHLIKTRGQQVTLRCSPKSGHDTVSWYQQALGQGPQFIFQYYEEEERQRGNFPDRFSGHQFPNYSSELNVNALLLGDSALYLCASSRSIQGVSPLHFGNGTRLTVT.

The CDR3 sequence: CASSLTGTGNTEAFF. The CDR3 bases are TGTGCCAGCAGCTTGACAGGGACGGGGAACACTGAAGCTTTCTTT. V is TRBV7-8 and J is TRBJ1-1, with TRBD1 matching over 7 bases. CDR3 size: 15 residues. Germline V gene data show CDR1 as SGHVS and CDR2 as FQNEAQ. After removal of 3 bases from V and 1 base from J, the junction contained 5 bases not matched to a gene.

This clone was counted a few times. The V gene is TRBV12-3 or TRBV12-4, the J gene TRBJ2-1, with a tentative D call TRBD2 (6 bases). The CDR3 spans 12 residues. Trimming stripped 9 bases from V and 7 bases from J, with 13 bases between. CDR3 region: CASNGGVNEQFF. CDR3 DNA: TGTGCCAGTAACGGCGGGGTAAATGAGCAGTTCTTC.

V gene TRBV29-1 combines with J gene TRBJ2-5; 9 bases line up with TRBD1. The V segment lost 7 bases and the J segment 6 bases; nucleotides outside the gene matches: 12. Germline lookup yields CDR1 SQVTM and CDR2 ANQGSEA. The CDR3 runs to 14 residues. The CDR3 spells CSARQGGVRKTQYF. The DNA for the CDR3 is TGCAGCGCGCGACAGGGGGGGGTAAGAAAGACCCAGTACTTC.

The chain carries TRBV12-3 or TRBV12-4 and TRBJ2-5; D not certain. V gave up 8 bases and J gave up 1 base, with 8 bases separating them. CDR3 length: 12 amino acids. The CDR3 loop reads CASSWAQETQYF. The CDR3 region has the DNA TGTGCCAGCTCTTGGGCCCAAGAGACCCAGTACTTC.

The chain carries TRBV11-2 and TRBJ2-7; perhaps TRBD2 as D (6 bases). The CDR3 has 15 amino acids. Germline V gene sequence: CDR1 SGHAT, CDR2 FQNNGV. V lost 4 bases to trimming and J lost 0 bases, with 13 bases between them. CDR3 DNA sequence: TGTGCCAGCAGCTATGGGGACTCTAGCTCCTACGAGCAGTACTTC. Protein sequence: CASSYGDSSSYEQYF. The variable domain in full, completed from reference TRBV11-2 and TRBJ2-7, reads EAGVAQSPRYKIIEKRQSVAFWCNPISGHATLYWYQQILGQGPKLLIQFQNNGVVDDSQLPKDRFSAERLKGVDSTLKIQPAKLEDSAVYLCASSYGDSSSYEQYFGPGTRLTVT.

The chain joins TRBV5-1 to TRBJ2-4; TRBD2 is a possible D gene (6 bases). The V and J ends lost 0 bases and 9 bases respectively, with 10 bases between them. Germline CDR1 SGHRS, CDR2 YFSETQ. CDR3 length equals 13 residues. CDR3 protein: CASSLDGRVIQYF. The CDR3 nucleotides read TGCGCCAGCAGCTTGGACGGGAGAGTCATTCAGTACTTC. Supplemented by reference TRBV5-1 and TRBJ2-4, the full variable domain reads KAGVTQTPRYLIKTRGQQVTLSCSPISGHRSVSWYQQTPGQGLQFLFEYFSETQRNKGNFPGRFSGRQFSNSRSEMNVSTLELGDSALYLCASSLDGRVIQYFGAGTRLSVL.

V is TRBV10-3 and J is TRBJ2-3; D might be TRBD1 (6 bases). Germline CDR1 ENHRY, CDR2 SYGVKD. V lost 9 bases to trimming and J lost 2 bases, with 15 bases between them. The CDR3 is 14 residues long. In DNA form, the CDR3 reads TGTGCCATACGGGACACCCAAAACACAGATACGCAGTATTTT. This encodes CAIRDTQNTDTQYF.

The table lists this clone with a few counts. This sequence joins TRBV7-8 and TRBJ1-4; 7 bases agree with TRBD1. Unmatched junction bases numbered 7, after V lost 3 bases and J lost 3 bases. Germline CDR1 and CDR2: SGHVS and FQNEAQ. This CDR3 spans 16 amino acids. The CDR3: CASSFDRARPNEKLFF. In DNA form, the CDR3 reads TGTGCCAGCAGCTTCGACAGGGCCAGGCCTAATGAAAAACTGTTTTTT.

The rearrangement links TRBV10-2 to TRBJ2-3, with 11 bases identical to TRBD2. The length of the CDR3 is 17 residues. Germline V gene sequence: CDR1 WSHSY, CDR2 SAAADI. J was trimmed by 0 bases and V by 4 bases; bases with no gene match: 6. Here the CDR3 reads CASSGVAGGLSTDTQYF. Here the CDR3 DNA reads TGCGCCAGCAGTGGGGTAGCGGGGGGGCTAAGCACAGATACGCAGTATTTT.

The rearrangement links TRBV11-2 to TRBJ1-6; D is undetermined. The germline CDR1 and CDR2 sequences are SGHAT and FQNNGV. V gave up 8 bases and J gave up 9 bases, with 11 bases separating them. CDR3 length: 12 amino acids. This chain's CDR3 is CASGFPGSPLHF. Here the CDR3 DNA reads TGTGCCAGCGGGTTCCCAGGTTCACCCCTCCACTTT.

The J gene is TRBJ2-2, the V gene TRBV7-6, with 8 bases fitting TRBD2. V was clipped by 0 bases and J by 3 bases; unmatched bases: 3. CDR1 SGHVS and CDR2 FNYEAQ come from the germline V gene. This CDR3 spans 16 amino acids. The CDR3: CASSLAGGEYTGELFF. The DNA of the CDR3 is TGTGCCAGCAGCTTAGCCGGGGGGGAGTACACCGGGGAGCTGTTTTTT.

The chain recombines TRBV9 with TRBJ2-5; tentative D call: TRBD1 (5 bases). CDR1 is SGDLS, CDR2 YYNGEE, per germline. With 7 bases removed from V and 4 bases from J, the gap between germline ends came to 11 bases. This CDR3 has 12 residues. The CDR3 loop is CASADTGETQYF. The CDR3 coding sequence is TGTGCCAGCGCGGACACAGGAGAGACCCAGTACTTC.

The chain couples TRBV5-1 to TRBJ1-1, with D possibly matching TRBD1 (6 bases). CDR3 length: 14 amino acids. The germline CDR1 and CDR2 sequences are SGHRS and YFSETQ. Trimming took off 6 bases at V and 1 base at J, with 13 bases between the two ends. CDR3: CASNKQGPNTEAFF. CDR3 in DNA: TGCGCCAGCAACAAACAGGGACCGAACACTGAAGCTTTCTTT.

V is TRBV5-1 and J is TRBJ1-1; tentative D call: TRBD1 (5 bases). Germline assignment: CDR1 SGHRS and CDR2 YFSETQ. The germline V and J ends were trimmed by 7 bases and 4 bases, with 17 bases remaining between them. The CDR3 totals 14 residues. The CDR3: CASHPGGGATEAFF. CDR3 DNA sequence: TGCGCCAGCCACCCCGGGGGAGGGGCCACTGAAGCTTTCTTT.